This is a list of T cell receptor beta chains from one sample in a study of T cell responses to AZD1222 COVID-19 vaccine. Clones were read by immunoSEQ multiplex PCR, and TCRdb kept only the in-frame ones, dropping some. The table records 70,000 to 85,000 clones, 80% to 85% of them present only once. This specimen was peripheral blood, taken on day 0 of AZD1222 vaccination. All receptors derive from an adult in good health. CDR3s include the opening cysteine and the closing phenylalanine or tryptophan. D genes are given only for firm matches. Clone size appears in some rows only: once, few, many, or a class for an expanded clone.

d_gene	v_gene	abundance	CDR3aa
-	TRBV6-2/TRBV6-3	-	CASSYSIVNTEAFF
TRBD2	TRBV7-8	-	CASSGRRAGLSKAYEQYF
-	TRBV19	-	CASSPPAVSNTEAFF
TRBD1	TRBV10-3	-	CAISVGTGDSPLHF
TRBD2	TRBV5-6	once	CASSLGGRAISTDTQYF
-	TRBV23-1	once	CASSQSRGPLHF
-	TRBV6-2/TRBV6-3	-	CASSLQELNTEAFF
-	TRBV27	-	CASSLSPSYGYTF
TRBD2	TRBV3-1/TRBV3-2	-	CASSQEGKNLGRASSTDTQYF
-	TRBV12-3/TRBV12-4	-	CASSPDTRQPQHF
-	TRBV6-2/TRBV6-3	-	CASSSDPGLEQFF
-	TRBV19	-	CASRPGWGPYQPQHF
TRBD2	TRBV11-2	-	CASSSGLAGVTQYF
-	TRBV12-5	-	CASGHVPFVSGPRSPSSYNSPLHF
-	TRBV6-4	-	CASSDFLDSGNEQFF
TRBD1	TRBV11-3	-	CASSSGQATSTEAFF
TRBD1	TRBV3-1/TRBV3-2	-	CASSQPGQGAEKLFF
TRBD1	TRBV30	-	CAWRTGISSLNTEAFF
-	TRBV19	-	CASSIGVRETQYF
-	TRBV4-3	few	CASSQTDGGTEAFF
TRBD1	TRBV19	-	CASSTRDRRQHF
TRBD1	TRBV27	-	CASSPGQGWNRYGYTF
TRBD1	TRBV6-2/TRBV6-3	-	CASSHSGQVGEKLFF
TRBD1	TRBV7-9	few	CASSLAQGNEKLFF
-	TRBV21-1	-	CASSKEGTSGPYNEQFF
TRBD1	TRBV6-6	-	CASRAQGAGQPQHF
-	TRBV6-6	-	CASSKQGANEKLFF
-	TRBV21-1	-	CASSTGGTGVQETQYF
TRBD1	TRBV30	-	CAGRGQGSYGYTF
-	TRBV24-1	-	CATPIQYLFDGNTEAFF
TRBD2	TRBV5-1	few	CASSASGGYNEQFF
-	TRBV7-9	-	CASSQTSTGVGRSPLHF
TRBD2	TRBV11-1	-	CASSYSGGGSGEQFF